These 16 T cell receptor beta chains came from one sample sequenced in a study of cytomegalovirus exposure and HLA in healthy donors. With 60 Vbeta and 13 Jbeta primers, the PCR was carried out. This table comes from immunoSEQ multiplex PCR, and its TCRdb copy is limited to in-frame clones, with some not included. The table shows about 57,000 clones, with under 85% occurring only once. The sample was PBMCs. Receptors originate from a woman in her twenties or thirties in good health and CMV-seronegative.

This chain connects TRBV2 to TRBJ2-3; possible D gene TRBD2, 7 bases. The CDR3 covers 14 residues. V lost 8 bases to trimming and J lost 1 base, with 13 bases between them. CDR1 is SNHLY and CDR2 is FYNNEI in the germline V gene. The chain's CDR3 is CASGGGRGTDTQYF. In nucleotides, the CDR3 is TGTGCCAGCGGGGGGGGGCGAGGCACAGATACGCAGTATTTT.

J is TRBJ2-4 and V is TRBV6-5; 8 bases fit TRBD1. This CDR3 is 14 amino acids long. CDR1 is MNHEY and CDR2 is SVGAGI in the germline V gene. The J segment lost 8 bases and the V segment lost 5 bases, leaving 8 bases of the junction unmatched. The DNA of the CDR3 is TGTGCCAGCAGTCCCATCGACAGGGGCGACATTCAGTACTTC. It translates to CASSPIDRGDIQYF.

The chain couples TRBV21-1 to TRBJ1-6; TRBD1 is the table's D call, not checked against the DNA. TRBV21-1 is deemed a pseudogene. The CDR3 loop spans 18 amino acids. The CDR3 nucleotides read TGTGCCAGCAGCAAAGCTGGGGACAGGGGGTTTTCCAATTCACCCCTCCACTTT. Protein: CASSKAGDRGFSNSPLHF.

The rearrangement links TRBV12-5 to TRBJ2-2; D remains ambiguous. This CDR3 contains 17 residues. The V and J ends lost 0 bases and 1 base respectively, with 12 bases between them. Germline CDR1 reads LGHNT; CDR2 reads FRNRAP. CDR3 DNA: TGTGCTAGTGGTTTGGTCAGAAGTTTTATGAACACCGGGGAGCTGTTTTTT. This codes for CASGLVRSFMNTGELFF.

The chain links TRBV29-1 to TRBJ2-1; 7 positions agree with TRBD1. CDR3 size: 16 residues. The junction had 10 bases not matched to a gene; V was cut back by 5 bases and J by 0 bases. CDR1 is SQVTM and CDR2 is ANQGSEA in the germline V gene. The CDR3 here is CSVTGQALSSYNEQFF. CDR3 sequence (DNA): TGCAGCGTTACTGGACAGGCTTTAAGCTCCTACAATGAGCAGTTCTTC.

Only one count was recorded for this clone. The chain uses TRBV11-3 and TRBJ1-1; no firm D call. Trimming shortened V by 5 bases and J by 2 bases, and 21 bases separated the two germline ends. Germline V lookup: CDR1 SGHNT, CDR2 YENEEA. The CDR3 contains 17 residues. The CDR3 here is CASSLRPARLKNTEAFF. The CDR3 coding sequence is TGTGCCAGCAGCCTCCGCCCCGCGCGGCTCAAAAACACTGAAGCTTTCTTT.

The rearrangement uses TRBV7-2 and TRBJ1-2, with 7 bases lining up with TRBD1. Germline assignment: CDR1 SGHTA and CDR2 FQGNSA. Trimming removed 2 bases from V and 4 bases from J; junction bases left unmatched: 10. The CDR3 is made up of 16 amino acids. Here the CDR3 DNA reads TGTGCCAGCAGCTTATCAGGGGGTGTAGAAAGCTATGGCTACACCTTC. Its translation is CASSLSGGVESYGYTF.

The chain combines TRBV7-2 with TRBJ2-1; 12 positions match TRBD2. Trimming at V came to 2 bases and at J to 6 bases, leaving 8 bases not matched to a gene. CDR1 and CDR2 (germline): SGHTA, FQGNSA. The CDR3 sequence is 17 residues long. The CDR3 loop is CASSLRLAGGAGNEQFF. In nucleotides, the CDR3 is TGTGCCAGCAGCTTACGCCTAGCGGGAGGGGCGGGCAATGAGCAGTTCTTC.

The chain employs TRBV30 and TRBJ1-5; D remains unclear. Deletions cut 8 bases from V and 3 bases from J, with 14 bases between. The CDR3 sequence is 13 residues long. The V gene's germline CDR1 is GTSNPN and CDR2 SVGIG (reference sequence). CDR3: CAVRADYNQPQHF. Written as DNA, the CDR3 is TGTGCCGTGCGGGCCGACTACAATCAGCCCCAGCATTTT.

The CDR3 spells CASSPSGTDGETQYF. For the CDR3, the DNA is TGCGCCAGCAGCCCCTCCGGGACAGATGGAGAGACCCAGTACTTC. The chain joins TRBV4-3 to TRBJ2-5, with 7 bases matching TRBD1. This CDR3 comprises 15 residues. With V trimmed by 4 bases and J by 4 bases, 9 bases remained unmatched. Per the germline V gene, CDR1 is LGHNA and CDR2 is YSLEER.

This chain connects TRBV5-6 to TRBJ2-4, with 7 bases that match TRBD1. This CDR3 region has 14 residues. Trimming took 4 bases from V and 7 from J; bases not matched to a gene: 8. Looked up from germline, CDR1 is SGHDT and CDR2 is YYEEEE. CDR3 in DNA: TGTGCCAGCAGCCCCAGGGGGAGTCAGAACATTCAGTACTTC. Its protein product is CASSPRGSQNIQYF. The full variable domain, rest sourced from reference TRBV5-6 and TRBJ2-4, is DAGVTQSPTHLIKTRGQQVTLRCSPKSGHDTVSWYQQALGQGPQFIFQYYEEEERQRGNFPDRFSGHQFPNYSSELNVNALLLGDSALYLCASSPRGSQNIQYFGAGTRLSVL.

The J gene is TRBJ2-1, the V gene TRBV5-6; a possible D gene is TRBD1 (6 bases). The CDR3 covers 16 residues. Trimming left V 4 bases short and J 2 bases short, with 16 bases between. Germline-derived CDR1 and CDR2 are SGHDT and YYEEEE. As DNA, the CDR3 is TGTGCCAGCAGCATACGAACAGGGACGACCTACAATGAGCAGTTCTTC. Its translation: CASSIRTGTTYNEQFF.

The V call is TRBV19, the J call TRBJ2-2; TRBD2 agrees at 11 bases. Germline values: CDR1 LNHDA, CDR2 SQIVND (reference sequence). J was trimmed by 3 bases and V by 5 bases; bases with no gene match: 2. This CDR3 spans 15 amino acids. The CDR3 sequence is CASSSGLADTGELFF. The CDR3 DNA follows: TGTGCCAGTAGTTCGGGACTAGCGGACACCGGGGAGCTGTTTTTT.

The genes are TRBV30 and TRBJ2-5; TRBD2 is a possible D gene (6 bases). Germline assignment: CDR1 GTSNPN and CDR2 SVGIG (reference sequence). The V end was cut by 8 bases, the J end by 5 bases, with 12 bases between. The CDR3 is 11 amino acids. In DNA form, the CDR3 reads TGTGCCCACGGGGGAGGTGAGACCCAGTACTTC. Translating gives CAHGGGETQYF.

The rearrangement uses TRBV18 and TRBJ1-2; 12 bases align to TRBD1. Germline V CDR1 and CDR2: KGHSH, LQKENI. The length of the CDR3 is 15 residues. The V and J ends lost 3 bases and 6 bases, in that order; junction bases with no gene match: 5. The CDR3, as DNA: TGTGCCAGCTCACCGGGACAGGGGGCTTTTAATGGCTACACCTTC. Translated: CASSPGQGAFNGYTF.

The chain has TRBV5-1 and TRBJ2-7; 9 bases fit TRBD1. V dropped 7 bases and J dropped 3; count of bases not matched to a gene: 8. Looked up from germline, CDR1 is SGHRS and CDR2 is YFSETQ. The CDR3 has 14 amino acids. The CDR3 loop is CASAVRDRDYEQYF. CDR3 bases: TGCGCCAGCGCCGTACGGGACAGGGACTACGAGCAGTACTTC.